Sequencing of this T cell receptor (beta chain) was carried out in a study of monozygotic twins with inflammatory bowel disease (dated by TCRdb to 2018 to 2020). Study-level background: The complete study included approximately 30 monozygotic twin pairs: 19 IBD-discordant Danish pairs and nine German pairs, of which four were IBD-concordant and five were IBD-discordant. Within discordant pairs, disease-associated traits were sought mainly by comparing IBD patients with their genetically identical healthy co-twins. Each individual had, on average, about 151 000 unique TCRalpha sequences and 181 000 unique TCRbeta sequences available for analysis.

Taken from the germline V gene (reference sequence), the CDR1 and CDR2 loops are SEHNR and FQNEAQ. The cysteine opens and the phenylalanine closes a CDR3 of 15 amino acids. No DNA sequence was recorded. From each donor, a roughly 2.7 ml peripheral blood sample was collected into PAXgene tubes and stored at -80 degrees C. Without T cell sorting, total RNA was isolated from whole blood using the PAXgene blood miRNA kit on an automated QIAcube. Peripheral blood from monozygotic twin pairs concordant or discordant for inflammatory bowel disease was subjected to deep TCRalpha and TCRbeta repertoire profiling with unique molecular barcoding. Smoking habits were recorded for all twin pairs, and each individual was classified as a current, former or never smoker. The library relied on 5' RACE. The input for every TCR library was roughly 3,300 ng of total RNA. cDNA was synthesized with SMARTScribe reverse transcriptase in eight separate reactions per sample. During cDNA synthesis, unique molecular identifiers containing a 6-nucleotide sample barcode were introduced by template switching. Amplification of TCRalpha and TCRbeta cDNA involved two nested PCRs of 16 and 9 cycles, and each PCR was followed by bead purification. Before amplification, the cDNA was both treated with uracil DNA-glycosylase and purified with the QIAquick PCR purification kit. The second PCR added Illumina TruSeq-compatible adapters along with sample-specific barcodes. TapeStation and Qubit were used to check library quality and concentration, and around 4.7 ng of each library was pooled. Sequencing of the pooled libraries was done on an Illumina HiSeq2500 single-index Rapid Run using custom sequencing primers and 2 x 100 bp reads. The source study handled its data this way. MiGEC version 1.2.6 was used for UMI-based consensus assembly to correct PCR and sequencing errors. MiXCR version 2.1.1 was used to carry out V(D)J alignment, clonotype assembly and CDR3 extraction. To normalise gene usage, clonotype sharing and MAIT/NKT TCR abundance, the top 1000, 10 000 and 20 000 clonotypes in each sample were analysed. Diversity was computed as the inverse Simpson index with the vegan R package after downsampling to 27 000 UMIs. Paired Mann-Whitney U tests were applied to discordant twin pairs, with Benjamini-Hochberg correction for multiple testing. TCRdb reprocessed the reads into one record per CDR3 protein sequence, lacking DNA. The V and J calls reflect TCRdb's pipeline rather than the authors' work. The table for this sample shows approximately 400,000 distinct CDR3 sequences. The ten largest clonotypes hold roughly 2.3% of the sample.

A remark on this clonotype: The clone's antigen remains unknown.

Findings and caveats that apply to the study as a whole: Distinction between different T cell subtypes could not be achieved in the analysis. Differing immunosuppressive treatments among patients may have added background noise and inter-individual variability to the repertoires. Compared with healthy twins, IBD patients shared fewer clonotypes with other individuals, and the difference was most pronounced in patients with signs of disease activity. The results gave no support for a single strong signal or clonotype linked to IBD. Repertoire similarity did not differ between concordant and discordant twins, possibly due to limited statistical power. A decrease in TCRbeta repertoire diversity, as measured by inverse Simpson index, was observed in IBD patients compared with their healthy co-twins.

Sequenced input: blood. This receptor chain uses TRBV7-9 and TRBJ2-5; TCRdb returns TRBD1, unconfirmable since there is no DNA. This sequence originates from a human donor with ulcerative colitis or Crohn's disease, or a healthy co-twin of an affected twin (not recorded which). The encoded CDR3 is CASSSGQGAGETQYF. When the CDR3 is completed using the reference TRBV7-9 and TRBJ2-5 genes on either side, the full variable domain is DTGVSQNPRHKITKRGQNVTFRCDPISEHNRLYWYRQTLGQGPEFLTYFQNEAQLEKSRLLSDRFSAERPKGSFSTLEIQRTEQGDSAMYLCASSSGQGAGETQYFGPGTRLLVL.